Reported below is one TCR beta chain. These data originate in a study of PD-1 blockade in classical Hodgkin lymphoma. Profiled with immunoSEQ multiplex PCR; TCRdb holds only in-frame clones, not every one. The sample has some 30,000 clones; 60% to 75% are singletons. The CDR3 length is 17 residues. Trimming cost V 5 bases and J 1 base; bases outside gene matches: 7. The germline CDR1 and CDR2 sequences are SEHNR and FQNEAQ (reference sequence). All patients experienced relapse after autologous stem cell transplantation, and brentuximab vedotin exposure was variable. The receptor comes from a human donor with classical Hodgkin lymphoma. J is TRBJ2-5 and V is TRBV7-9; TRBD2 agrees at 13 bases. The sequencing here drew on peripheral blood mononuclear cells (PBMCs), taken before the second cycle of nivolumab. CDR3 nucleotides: TGTGCCAGCAGCGGACTAGCGGGGGATACTCCCCAAGAGACCCAGTACTTC. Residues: CASSGLAGDTPQETQYF.